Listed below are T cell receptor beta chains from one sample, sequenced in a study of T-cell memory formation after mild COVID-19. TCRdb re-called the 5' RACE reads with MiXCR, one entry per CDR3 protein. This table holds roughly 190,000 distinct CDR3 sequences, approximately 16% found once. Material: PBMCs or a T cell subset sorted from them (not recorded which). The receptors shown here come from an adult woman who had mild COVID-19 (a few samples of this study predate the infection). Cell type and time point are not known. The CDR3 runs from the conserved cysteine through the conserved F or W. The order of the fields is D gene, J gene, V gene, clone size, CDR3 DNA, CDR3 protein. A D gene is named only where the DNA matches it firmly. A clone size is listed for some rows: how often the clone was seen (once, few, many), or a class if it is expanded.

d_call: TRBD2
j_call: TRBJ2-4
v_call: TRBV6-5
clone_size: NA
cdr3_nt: TGTGCCAGCAGTTACTCTCTAGCGGCGACCAAAAACATTCAGTACTTC
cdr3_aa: CASSYSLAATKNIQYF

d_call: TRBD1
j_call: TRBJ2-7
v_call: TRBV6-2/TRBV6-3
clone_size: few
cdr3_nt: TGTGCGGCAGAGCAGGGGGCTGAGCAGTACTTC
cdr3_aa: CAAEQGAEQYF

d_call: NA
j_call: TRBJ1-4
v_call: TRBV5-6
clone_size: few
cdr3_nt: TGTGCCAGCAGCACGGGACTTACAAAGGGTTATGAAAAACTGTTTTTT
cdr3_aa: CASSTGLTKGYEKLFF

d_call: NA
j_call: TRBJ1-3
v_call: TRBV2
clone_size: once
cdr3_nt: TGTGCCAGCAGTGAACACTCCCCCTCTGGAAACACCATATATTTT
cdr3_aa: CASSEHSPSGNTIYF

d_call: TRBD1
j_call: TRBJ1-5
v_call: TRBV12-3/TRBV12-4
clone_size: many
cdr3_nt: TGTGCCAGCAGTACTGACAGGGGAGGATATGGTAGCAATCAGCCCCAGCATTTT
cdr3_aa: CASSTDRGGYGSNQPQHF

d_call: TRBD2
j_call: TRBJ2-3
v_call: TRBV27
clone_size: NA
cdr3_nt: TGTGCCAGCAGGACGGGGGGGGATACGCAGTATTTT
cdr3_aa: CASRTGGDTQYF

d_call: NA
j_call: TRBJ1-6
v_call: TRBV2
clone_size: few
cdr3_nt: TGTGCCAGCACTCCGGACAGACAAATTAATTCACCCCTCCACTTT
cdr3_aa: CASTPDRQINSPLHF

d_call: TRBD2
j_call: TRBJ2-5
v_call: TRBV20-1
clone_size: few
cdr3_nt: TGCAGTGCTAGCCTAGCGGGGGCGGAGACCCAGTACTTC
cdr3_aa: CSASLAGAETQYF

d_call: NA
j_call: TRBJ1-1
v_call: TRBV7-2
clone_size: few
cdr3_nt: TGTGCCAGCAGCGTCAATCCTCAGGGAATGAACACTGAAGCTTTCTTT
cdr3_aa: CASSVNPQGMNTEAFF

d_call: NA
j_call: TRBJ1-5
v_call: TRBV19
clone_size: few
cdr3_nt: TGTGCCAGTAGTAGACGTTCCGATCAGCCCCAGCATTTT
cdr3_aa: CASSRRSDQPQHF

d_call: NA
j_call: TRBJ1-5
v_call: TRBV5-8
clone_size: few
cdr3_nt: TGTGCCAGCAGCTTGGGGCAGAAAGTCAATCAGCCCCAGCATTTT
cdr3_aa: CASSLGQKVNQPQHF

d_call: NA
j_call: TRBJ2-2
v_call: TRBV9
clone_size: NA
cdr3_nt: TGTGCCAGCAGCGTCCTACCAGGGACCGGGGAGCTGTTTTTT
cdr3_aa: CASSVLPGTGELFF

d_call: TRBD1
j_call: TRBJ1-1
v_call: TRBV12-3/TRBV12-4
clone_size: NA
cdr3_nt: TGTGCCAGCAGTTTTACAGGGGGAGGGAACACTGAAGCTTTCTTT
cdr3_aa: CASSFTGGGNTEAFF

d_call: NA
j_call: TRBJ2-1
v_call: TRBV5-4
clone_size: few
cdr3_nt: TGTGCCAGCAGCCCTCCCAGGGCCTACAATGAGCAGTTCTTC
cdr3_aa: CASSPPRAYNEQFF

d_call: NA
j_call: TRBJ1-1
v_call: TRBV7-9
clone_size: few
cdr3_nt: TGTGCCAGCAGCTTAAGGCGGGGAGGGGAGGATGAAGCTTTCTTT
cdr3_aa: CASSLRRGGEDEAFF

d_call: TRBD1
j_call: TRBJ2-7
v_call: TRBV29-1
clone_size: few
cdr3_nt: TGCAGCACCAGGGTCGGACAGGGGGCTTACGAGCAGTACTTC
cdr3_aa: CSTRVGQGAYEQYF

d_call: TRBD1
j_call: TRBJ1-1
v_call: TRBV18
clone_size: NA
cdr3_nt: TGTGCCAGCTCACAGGACAGGGGGGATGAAGCTTTCTTT
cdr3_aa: CASSQDRGDEAFF

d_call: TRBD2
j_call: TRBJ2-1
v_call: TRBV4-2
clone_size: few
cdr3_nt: TGTGCCAGCAGCCGCCCGGGACTAAACGCCAATGAGCAGTTCTTC
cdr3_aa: CASSRPGLNANEQFF

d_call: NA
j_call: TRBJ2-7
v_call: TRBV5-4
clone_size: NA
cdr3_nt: TGTGCCAGCAGCTACACAGCTGCGGTGGAGCAGTACTTC
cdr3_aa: CASSYTAAVEQYF

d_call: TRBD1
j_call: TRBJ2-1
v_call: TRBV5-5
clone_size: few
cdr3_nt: TGTGCCAGCAGCTTCTGGCAGGGGGCCTACAATGAGCAGTTCTTC
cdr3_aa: CASSFWQGAYNEQFF

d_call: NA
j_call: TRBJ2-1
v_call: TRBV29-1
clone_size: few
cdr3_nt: TGCAGCGTTGAGGTACACTCCTACAATGAGCAGTTCTTC
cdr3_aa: CSVEVHSYNEQFF

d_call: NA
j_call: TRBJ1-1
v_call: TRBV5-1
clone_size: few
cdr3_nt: TGCGCCAGCAGCCCCTTAGGAGGTCCGAACACTGAAGCTTTCTTT
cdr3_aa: CASSPLGGPNTEAFF

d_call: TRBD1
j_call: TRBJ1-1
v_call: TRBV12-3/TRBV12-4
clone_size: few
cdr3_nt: TGTGCCAGCAGTTTAGGACAGGGGGAAGCTTTCTTT
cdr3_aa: CASSLGQGEAFF

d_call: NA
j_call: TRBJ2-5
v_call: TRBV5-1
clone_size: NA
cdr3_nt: TGCGCCAGCAGCCCCCCCCGCCCCTCCCAAGAGACCCAGTACTTC
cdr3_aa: CASSPPRPSQETQYF

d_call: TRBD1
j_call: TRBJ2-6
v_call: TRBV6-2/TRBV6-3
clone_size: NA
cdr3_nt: TGTGCCAGCAGGACGGGACAGATGAGCTCTGGGGCCAACGTCCTGACTTTC
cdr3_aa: CASRTGQMSSGANVLTF

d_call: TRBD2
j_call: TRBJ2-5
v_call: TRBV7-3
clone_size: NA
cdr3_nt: TGTGCCAGCGGGTTAGCGGGACTGGGGGGGGAGACCCAGTACTTC
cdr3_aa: CASGLAGLGGETQYF

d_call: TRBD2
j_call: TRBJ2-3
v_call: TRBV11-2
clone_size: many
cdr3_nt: TGTGCCAGCAGCTTCACTAGCGGGGGGGGCACAGATACGCAGTATTTT
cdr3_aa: CASSFTSGGGTDTQYF

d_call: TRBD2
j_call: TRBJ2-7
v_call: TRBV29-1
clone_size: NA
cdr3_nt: TGCAGCGTAGCACTAGCGGGAGGGGGCTACGAGCAGTACTTC
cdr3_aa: CSVALAGGGYEQYF

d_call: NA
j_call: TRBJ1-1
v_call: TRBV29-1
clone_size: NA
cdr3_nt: TGCAGCGTTGCGGTGAACACTGAAGCTTTCTTT
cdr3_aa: CSVAVNTEAFF

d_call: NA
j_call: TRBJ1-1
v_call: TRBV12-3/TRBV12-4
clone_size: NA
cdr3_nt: TGTGCCAGCAGTCCAGGACCTGTAGGGACTGAAGCTTTCTTT
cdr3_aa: CASSPGPVGTEAFF

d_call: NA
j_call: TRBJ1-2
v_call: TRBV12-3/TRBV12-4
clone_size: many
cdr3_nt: TGTGCCAGCAGCAGGGGTAACTATGGCTACACCTTC
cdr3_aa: CASSRGNYGYTF

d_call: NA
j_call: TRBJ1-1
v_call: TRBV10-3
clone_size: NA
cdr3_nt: TGTGCCATCAGTGAGTTGGCGGGGAACACTGAAGCTTTCTTT
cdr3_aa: CAISELAGNTEAFF